Listed below are T cell receptor beta chains from one sample, sequenced in a study of T cells in Graves' hyperthyroidism and ophthalmopathy. From the multiplex PCR reads, TCRdb called clonotypes with MiXCR, one entry per CDR3 protein. The sample includes about 700,000 distinct CDR3 sequences, 12% to 15% of them seen just once. Sequenced: blood. These receptor sequences come from a woman under 30 with Graves' hyperthyroidism. The CDR3 runs from the conserved cysteine through the conserved F or W. The order of the fields is CDR3 length, clone size, V gene, J gene, D gene, CDR3 DNA, CDR3 protein. A D gene is named only where the DNA matches it firmly. Where a row states a size, it is once, few, many or the class of an expanded clone; other rows omit it.

16	-	TRBV27	TRBJ2-1	TRBD2	TGTGCCAGCAGTTTTCCGACTAGCGGGAGTAAAAATGAGCAGTTCTTC	CASSFPTSGSKNEQFF
15	-	TRBV29-1	TRBJ2-7	-	TGCAGCGTTGAAATGACAGGCGGTAGCTCCTACGAGCAGTACTTC	CSVEMTGGSSYEQYF
17	-	TRBV28	TRBJ1-1	-	TGTGCCAGCAGTTTACCCCCCTACAGGGTCGGTCATAAAGCGGCTTTCTTT	CASSLPPYRVGHKAAFF
14	many	TRBV3-1	TRBJ2-1	-	TGTGCCAGCACGAACGCAGGGATTTTCGCTGAGCAGTTCTTC	CASTNAGIFAEQFF
15	many	TRBV2	TRBJ1-4	-	TGTGCCAGCTATCGTTATGCCAGTCTTCATGAAAAACTGTTTTTT	CASYRYASLHEKLFF
15	-	TRBV6-5	TRBJ2-1	TRBD2	TGTGCCAGCAGTTACGTCGCGGGAGGTTTCAATGAGCAGTTCTTC	CASSYVAGGFNEQFF
14	-	TRBV12-3/TRBV12-4	TRBJ1-1	-	TGTGCCAGCAGCCCTGGGGGCGTCTACACTGAAGCTTTCTTT	CASSPGGVYTEAFF
14	-	TRBV10-3	TRBJ2-1	-	TGTGCCATCAGTGAGGGGGGGATTCGGAATGAGCAGTTCTTC	CAISEGGIRNEQFF
18	-	TRBV7-2	TRBJ2-1	-	TGTGCCAGCAGCTCCGGAGGGGTAAACGCTCGCTCCTACAATGAGCAGTTCTTC	CASSSGGVNARSYNEQFF
15	many	TRBV28	TRBJ2-7	-	TGTGCCAGCAGTTCCACAGGCACGTCATCCTACGAGCAGTACTTC	CASSSTGTSSYEQYF
16	many	TRBV12-5	TRBJ1-1	TRBD1	TGTGCTAGTGGTTTGGCCTCGACAGGGGCGAACACTGAAGCTTTCTTT	CASGLASTGANTEAFF
16	few	TRBV27	TRBJ2-2	TRBD1	TGTGCCAGCAGTTTTGGAAGGACAGGGAGCGCCGGGGAGCTGTTTTTT	CASSFGRTGSAGELFF
14	many	TRBV20-1	TRBJ2-1	TRBD2	TGCAGTGCTAGAGCGGGAGGGCCGAGCAATGAGCAGTTCTTC	CSARAGGPSNEQFF
15	-	TRBV7-8	TRBJ2-3	-	TGTGCCAGCAGCCTTGCGACTCGGGAAACAGATACGCAGTATTTT	CASSLATRETDTQYF
19	many	TRBV7-2	TRBJ2-3	TRBD1	TGTGCCAGCAGCTTAGCAGGCAGGGGGCCCAAGATCCGCACAGATACGCAGTATTTT	CASSLAGRGPKIRTDTQYF
16	-	TRBV20-1	TRBJ2-3	TRBD2	TGCAGTGCTAGAAATCGGCTAGCGGGGAAGGTAGATACGCAGTATTTT	CSARNRLAGKVDTQYF
15	-	TRBV11-2	TRBJ2-2	TRBD2	TGTGCCAGCAGCTCCGGGAGGGCCCGTACCGGGGAGCTGTTTTTT	CASSSGRARTGELFF
15	few	TRBV6-1	TRBJ2-3	-	TGTGCCAGCAGTGAAGACCCCAGCTACACAGATACGCAGTATTTT	CASSEDPSYTDTQYF
20	-	TRBV28	TRBJ2-1	TRBD2	TGTGCCAGCAGTCCTACGTGGCTAACGGGAGGGCGAAATATGTACAATGAGCAGTTCTTC	CASSPTWLTGGRNMYNEQFF
13	-	TRBV7-9	TRBJ2-1	-	TGTGCCAGCAGCGACTACCACTTCAATGAGCAGTTCTTC	CASSDYHFNEQFF
15	-	TRBV7-9	TRBJ2-1	TRBD1	TGTGCCAGCAGCCCCGGACAGGTACTATACAATGAGCAGTTCTTC	CASSPGQVLYNEQFF
17	many	TRBV27	TRBJ1-6	-	TGTGCCAGCAGTCTGACGGAGAGGAGCTCCTATAATTCACCCCTCCACTTT	CASSLTERSSYNSPLHF
15	many	TRBV13	TRBJ1-1	-	TGTGCCAGCAGCTTAGAGGGCAGGGTCAACACTGAAGCTTTCTTT	CASSLEGRVNTEAFF
17	-	TRBV29-1	TRBJ1-2	-	TGCAGCGTCCCACAGGGTTTTTCGGCCTTAGCCTCAGCCGGCTACACCTTC	CSVPQGFSALASAGYTF